These 19 T cell receptor beta chains were sequenced from one sample in a study of blood T cell repertoires in COVID-19. Repertoires were generated with immunoSEQ multiplex PCR, while TCRdb's copy carries only in-frame clones and drops some. The sample lists around 430,000 clones; approximately 87% were seen once. The sequencing input was PBMCs or T cells enriched from blood (not recorded which). The receptors stem from a woman between 50 and 59 years old who had recovered from COVID-19.

This sequence joins TRBV2 and TRBJ1-5, with D hard to call. V lost 6 bases to trimming and J lost 9 bases, with 15 bases between them. Germline V CDR1 and CDR2: SNHLY, FYNNEI. The CDR3 runs 13 residues. CDR3 amino acids: CASSLDTFGPQHF. The CDR3, as DNA: TGTGCCAGCAGCCTCGACACCTTTGGGCCCCAGCATTTT. The variable domain in full, with the rest retrieved from reference TRBV2 and TRBJ1-5, is EPEVTQTPSHQVTQMGQEVILRCVPISNHLYFYWYRQILGQKVEFLVSFYNNEISEKSEIFDDQFSVERPDGSNFTLKIRSTKLEDSAMYFCASSLDTFGPQHFGDGTRLSIL.

This clone is a singleton in its sample. The chain is built from TRBV5-6 and TRBJ2-7; 12 positions match TRBD2. V was pared by 2 bases and J by 3 bases, with 12 bases of the junction left unmatched. CDR3 length: 18 residues. The germline CDR1 and CDR2 sequences are SGHDT and YYEEEE. The CDR3 DNA is TGTGCCAGCAGCTTACTAGCGGGGGGACTCCTACCCCACTACGAGCAGTACTTC. Translation gives CASSLLAGGLLPHYEQYF. Variable domain in full (rest from reference TRBV5-6 and TRBJ2-7): DAGVTQSPTHLIKTRGQQVTLRCSPKSGHDTVSWYQQALGQGPQFIFQYYEEEERQRGNFPDRFSGHQFPNYSSELNVNALLLGDSALYLCASSLLAGGLLPHYEQYFGPGTRLTVT.

The chain joins TRBV2 to TRBJ2-1; 9 bases align to TRBD2. V lost 1 base to trimming and J lost 0 bases; unmatched junction nucleotides: 4. The CDR3 is 17 residues long. CDR1 is SNHLY, CDR2 FYNNEI, per germline. The CDR3 DNA reads as TGTGCCAGCAGTGAAGTAGCGGGGGCTTTCTCCTACAATGAGCAGTTCTTC. It encodes CASSEVAGAFSYNEQFF.

The table lists this clone with a few counts. V gene TRBV6-5 combines with J gene TRBJ1-1; the match to TRBD1 covers 7 bases. The J segment lost 0 bases and the V segment lost 6 bases, leaving 4 bases of the junction unmatched. The CDR3 length is 14 residues. CDR1 and CDR2 from the germline V gene are MNHEY and SVGAGI. This chain's CDR3 is CASRPGQMNTEAFF. The CDR3 DNA reads as TGTGCCAGCAGACCGGGACAGATGAACACTGAAGCTTTCTTT.

The chain uses TRBV5-1 and TRBJ1-2; a possible D gene is TRBD1 (5 bases). The V end was cut by 6 bases, the J end by 12 bases, with 24 bases between. Germline V gene sequence: CDR1 SGHRS, CDR2 YFSETQ. This CDR3 comprises 14 residues. The CDR3 region is CASNQGSGDRWHTF. For the CDR3, the DNA is TGCGCCAGCAACCAGGGTTCGGGGGACCGGTGGCACACCTTC. Looking up the rest from reference TRBV5-1 and TRBJ1-2 gives the full variable domain: KAGVTQTPRYLIKTRGQQVTLSCSPISGHRSVSWYQQTPGQGLQFLFEYFSETQRNKGNFPGRFSGRQFSNSRSEMNVSTLELGDSALYLCASNQGSGDRWHTFGSGTRLTVV.

The chain couples TRBV3-1 (or the pseudogene TRBV3-2) to TRBJ2-3; 10 bases map to TRBD2. This CDR3 is built from 20 residues. The V segment lost 4 bases and the J segment 0 bases; nucleotides outside the gene matches: 16. Germline CDR1 is LGHDT and CDR2 is YNNKEL (reference sequence). CDR3 in amino acids: CASSRDRLAGTSYSTDTQYF. The CDR3 bases are TGTGCCAGCAGCCGCGACCGACTAGCGGGCACTAGTTACAGCACAGATACGCAGTATTTT.

This clone was recorded once. V and J are TRBV7-9 and TRBJ2-2; possibly TRBD2 for D (5 bases). The CDR3 extends over 14 amino acids. V lost 4 bases to trimming and J lost 9 bases, with 15 bases between them. Germline loops: CDR1 SEHNR, CDR2 FQNEAQ (reference sequence). The DNA of the CDR3 is TGTGCCAGCAGCTCGGGGTCTGGGCACCGGGAGCTGTTTTTT. This encodes CASSSGSGHRELFF. Using reference TRBV7-9 and TRBJ2-2 for the parts outside the CDR3, the full variable domain is DTGVSQNPRHKITKRGQNVTFRCDPISEHNRLYWYRQTLGQGPEFLTYFQNEAQLEKSRLLSDRFSAERPKGSFSTLEIQRTEQGDSAMYLCASSSGSGHRELFFGEGSRLTVL.

The rearrangement links TRBV7-2 to TRBJ1-2; D is unclear. Trimming removed 5 bases from V and 8 bases from J, with 9 bases in between. Germline V gene data show CDR1 as SGHTA and CDR2 as FQGNSA. The CDR3 runs to 11 residues. The CDR3 region is CASSRVIGYTF. Here the CDR3 DNA reads TGTGCCAGCAGCCGGGTTATAGGCTACACCTTC.

The chain combines TRBV4-3 with TRBJ2-2; tentative D call: TRBD2 (6 bases). CDR3 size: 14 residues. Germline assignment: CDR1 LGHNA and CDR2 YSLEER. V was pared by 4 bases and J by 8 bases, with 14 bases between. CDR3 residues: CASSRGTAGGELFF. The CDR3 DNA reads as TGCGCCAGCAGCCGCGGGACCGCAGGAGGGGAGCTGTTTTTT.

The chain links TRBV5-1 to TRBJ2-7, with a possible D match to TRBD2 (6 bases). The CDR3 is made up of 14 amino acids. The V gene's germline CDR1 is SGHRS and CDR2 YFSETQ. V was pared by 3 bases and J by 4 bases, with 14 bases between. CDR3: CASSSTSAVYEQYF. CDR3 in DNA: TGCGCCAGCAGCTCGACTAGTGCGGTTTACGAGCAGTACTTC.

This chain connects TRBV5-1 to TRBJ1-5, with D possibly TRBD1 on 6 matching bases. Trimming shortened V by 2 bases and J by 6 bases, and 12 bases separated the two germline ends. The CDR3 is 14 amino acids. Germline V gene lookup returns CDR1 SGHRS and CDR2 YFSETQ. The DNA of the CDR3 is TGCGCCAGCAGCTTTGGGCAGGGGACTCAGCCCCAGCATTTT. Protein sequence: CASSFGQGTQPQHF.

J is TRBJ2-1 and V is TRBV7-9; the match to TRBD1 covers 7 bases. Trimming removed 2 bases from V and 5 bases from J; junction bases left unmatched: 9. The CDR3 runs to 16 residues. CDR1 is SEHNR and CDR2 is FQNEAQ in the germline V gene (reference sequence). CDR3 coding DNA: TGTGCCAGCAGCTTACCGACAGGGTGGGTAAACAATGAGCAGTTCTTC. Translated, it gives CASSLPTGWVNNEQFF.

V is TRBV7-2 and J is TRBJ2-5; tentative D call: TRBD1 (5 bases). CDR1 and CDR2 (germline): SGHTA, FQGNSA. The V and J ends lost 5 bases and 5 bases respectively, with 12 bases between them. The CDR3 totals 13 residues. CDR3 in DNA: TGTGCCAGCAGCCAAGGGGTCGTGGAGACCCAGTACTTC. It codes for CASSQGVVETQYF.

The J gene is TRBJ2-3, the V gene TRBV7-9, with 15 bases that match TRBD2. CDR1 and CDR2 from the germline V gene are SEHNR and FQNEAQ (reference sequence). Trimming at V came to 5 bases and at J to 4 bases, leaving 13 bases not matched to a gene. This CDR3 comprises 19 residues. DNA of the CDR3: TGTGCCAGCAGCGTCCTACCGGGACTAGCGGGGGGCGGGGCAGATACGCAGTATTTT. Translated: CASSVLPGLAGGGADTQYF.

The V call is TRBV18, the J call TRBJ2-1, with TRBD1 matching over 7 bases. The V segment lost 0 bases and the J segment 4 bases; nucleotides outside the gene matches: 3. CDR3 length equals 15 residues. The germline gives CDR1 KGHSH, CDR2 LQKENI. CDR3 residues: CASSPPGTAYNEQFF. The CDR3 DNA sequence: TGTGCCAGCTCACCACCCGGGACAGCTTACAATGAGCAGTTCTTC.

To note about this clone: The sample has other DNA sequences that encode this CDR3 too. This chain connects TRBV28 to TRBJ2-7; the match to TRBD1 covers 9 bases. There are 14 residues in the CDR3. Per germline, CDR1 MDHEN and CDR2 SYDVKM. V shed 4 bases and J 2 bases; nucleotides not matched to a gene: 3. CDR3 nucleotide sequence: TGTGCCAGCAGTTCGACAGGGGGGGCCTACGAGCAGTACTTC. It encodes CASSSTGGAYEQYF.

V is TRBV6-5 and J is TRBJ2-5; 10 bases are a match to TRBD1. With V trimmed by 1 base and J by 4 bases, 6 bases remained unmatched. Germline CDR1 is MNHEY and CDR2 is SVGAGI. This CDR3 has 16 amino acids. The CDR3 loop is CASSYLTGGSLETQYF. CDR3 sequence (DNA): TGTGCCAGCAGTTACTTGACAGGGGGCTCGTTAGAGACCCAGTACTTC.

The gene calls are TRBV19 and TRBJ1-2, with 8 bases fitting TRBD1. Trimming at V came to 8 bases and at J to 6 bases, leaving 14 bases not matched to a gene. The germline gives CDR1 LNHDA, CDR2 SQIVND (reference sequence). The CDR3 has 15 amino acids. Here the CDR3 DNA reads TGTGCCAGTTCACTTAACCCAGGGGGCGTGAATGGCTACACCTTC. This encodes CASSLNPGGVNGYTF. Full variable domain (missing parts from reference TRBV19 and TRBJ1-2): DGGITQSPKYLFRKEGQNVTLSCEQNLNHDAMYWYRQDPGQGLRLIYYSQIVNDFQKGDIAEGYSVSREKKESFPLTVTSAQKNPTAFYLCASSLNPGGVNGYTFGSGTRLTVV.

V usage is TRBV6-1 and J usage is TRBJ2-7; D is unclear. Germline V CDR1 and CDR2: MNHNS, SASEGT. V lost 3 bases and J lost 6, with 18 bases in between. CDR3 size: 15 residues. As DNA, the CDR3 is TGTGCCAGCAGTGAGAGGAGAGCTCTCATTGGCGAGCAGTACTTC. Its translation is CASSERRALIGEQYF.